This TCR beta chain was observed in a study of beta chain features in type 1 diabetes. The study reverse transcribed the entire isolated RNA, so it sequenced expressed TCRB transcripts. Sequenced naive, central memory and regulatory T cell samples produced an average of approximately 3.8 million reads. Clones were sequenced by immunoSEQ multiplex PCR, and TCRdb holds only the in-frame ones, with some missing. The sample contains around 150,000 clones, 6.9% of which appear only once. The CDR3 totals 14 residues. V shed 2 bases and J 6 bases; nucleotides not matched to a gene: 6. CDR1 is LNHDA and CDR2 is SQIVND in the germline V gene (reference sequence).

V and J are TRBV19 and TRBJ1-1, with 7 bases that match TRBD1. This receptor was obtained from a woman in her twenties or thirties in good health. Sequenced sample: central memory CD4+ T cells from blood. This chain's CDR3 is CASSIQGVLAEAFF. The CDR3 DNA reads TGTGCCAGTAGTATACAGGGGGTATTGGCTGAAGCTTTCTTT.